A selection of T cell receptor beta chains follows, all from one sample in a study of CD8+ T cells in alopecia areata. The assay was immunoSEQ multiplex PCR, and TCRdb's table has in-frame clones only and misses some. The sample includes around 200,000 clones, under 60% seen only once; the top ten take roughly 13%. The material was CD8+ T cells sorted from blood, obtained at week 24, from a patient treated with tofacitinib. These receptors were taken from a human donor with alopecia areata. CDR3s include the opening cysteine and the closing phenylalanine or tryptophan. Each record gives: D gene, V gene, clone size, J gene, CDR3 protein, CDR3 DNA. D genes are given only for firm matches. Some rows have no size entry. The others give once, few or many, or a class for an expanded clone.

>-|TRBV29-1|-|TRBJ1-2
CSAEDSPYGYTF
TGCAGCGCCGAGGATTCCCCCTATGGCTACACCTTC
>TRBD1|TRBV29-1|-|TRBJ1-5
CSVTTGVSNQPQHF
TGCAGCGTCACGACAGGGGTAAGCAATCAGCCCCAGCATTTT
>-|TRBV7-9|few|TRBJ2-1
CASADRYNEQFF
TGTGCCAGCGCCGACCGCTACAATGAGCAGTTCTTC
>-|TRBV12-5|-|TRBJ2-7
CASGLAKRSSYEQYF
TGTGCTAGTGGTTTGGCCAAAAGAAGCTCCTACGAGCAGTACTTC
>-|TRBV30|once|TRBJ1-3
CACNIHSGNTIYF
TGTGCCTGCAATATACACTCTGGAAACACCATATATTTT
>TRBD1|TRBV5-6|-|TRBJ2-7
CASSPEGTGRYEQYF
TGTGCCAGCAGCCCCGAGGGGACAGGGAGGTACGAGCAGTACTTC
>-|TRBV5-1|once|TRBJ2-7
CASSLGGTFYEQYF
TGCGCCAGCAGCCTAGGCGGGACATTCTACGAGCAGTACTTC
>-|TRBV13|-|TRBJ2-5
CASSLSVSETQYF
TGTGCCAGCAGCTTATCTGTTTCAGAGACCCAGTACTTC
>-|TRBV5-1|-|TRBJ1-1
CASSSEHLLGGQGAFF
TGCGCCAGCAGCTCCGAGCATTTGTTGGGCGGGCAGGGAGCTTTCTTT
>-|TRBV19|few|TRBJ1-5
CASSFRVGNQPQHF
TGTGCCAGTAGCTTCAGGGTAGGAAATCAGCCCCAGCATTTT
>-|TRBV7-9|-|TRBJ2-5
CASSLAQGFRETQYF
TGTGCCAGCAGCTTAGCCCAGGGGTTCAGAGAGACCCAGTACTTC
>TRBD1|TRBV10-3|once|TRBJ1-2
CAISDGGQGQYGYTF
TGTGCCATCAGTGACGGCGGACAGGGTCAATATGGCTACACCTTC
>-|TRBV14|few|TRBJ1-1
CASRQMNTEAFF
TGTGCCAGCAGACAGATGAACACTGAAGCTTTCTTT
>TRBD2|TRBV7-8|-|TRBJ2-5
CASSFRLAGDQETQYF
TGTGCCAGCAGCTTCCGACTAGCGGGGGACCAAGAGACCCAGTACTTC
>TRBD1|TRBV15|few|TRBJ2-7
CATSDHWAQGPYEQYF
TGTGCCACCAGCGACCACTGGGCACAGGGGCCCTACGAGCAGTACTTC
>TRBD2|TRBV27|few|TRBJ2-3
CASSLPGGRTDTQYF
TGTGCCAGCAGTTTACCGGGGGGGCGCACAGATACGCAGTATTTT
>-|TRBV7-9|few|TRBJ2-1
CASSFSARDEQFF
TGTGCCAGCAGCTTCTCAGCAAGGGATGAGCAGTTCTTC